This T cell receptor beta chain was captured in a study of memory CD4+ T cells and cytomegalovirus serostatus. Study details: Of the healthy Belgian adults, 8 to 10 were CMV seropositive and about 24 seronegative.

Per the authors' pipeline: After removing out-of-frame reads, under 2.5 million distinct TCRbeta sequences remained. The protocol was immunoSEQ multiplex PCR, while the TCRdb copy is restricted to in-frame clones and leaves out a portion. The V and J calls and clone size are taken from that table; D and trimming were inferred from the DNA. The repertoire holds some 56,000 clones, 82% seen once, with over 0.35% in the top ten. Concerning this clone: No antigen is known for it.

The sort gate was single viable CD3+CD4+CD8-CD45RO+ cells for memory CD4+ T cells. Points from the study as a whole: CD4+ memory repertoires contained about two fifths of the roughly 150 reported CMV TCRbeta sequences. Suggested: most of the CMV-linked TCR signature lies in CD4+ memory cells.

The V end was cut by 4 bases, the J end by 0 bases, with 6 bases between. CDR3 length equals 13 residues. CDR1 is SGHTS, CDR2 YDEGEE, per germline. The chain couples TRBV5-8 to TRBJ2-3; D uncertain. This TCR derives from an adult in good health and CMV-seronegative. The sample consisted of memory CD4+ T cells from blood. CDR3 residues: CASSPQSTDTQYF. The CDR3 DNA sequence: TGTGCCAGCAGCCCACAGAGCACAGATACGCAGTATTTT.